The present TCR beta chain was sequenced within a study of blood T cell repertoires in COVID-19. For the study at large: T cells, B-cell-depleted T cells, or PBMCs supplied cDNA or gDNA.

TCRdb keeps only in-frame clones here, not all; method: immunoSEQ multiplex PCR. The sample has about 54,000 clones; under 90% are singletons. Between the trimmed V and J ends, which lost 6 bases and 9 bases, there was a span of 16 bases. From germline, CDR1 is MNHEY and CDR2 SVGAGI. The CDR3 totals 13 residues. J is TRBJ2-3 and V is TRBV6-5, with D maybe TRBD2 (6 bases). Sequenced input: peripheral blood. The receptor's source is a human donor in a cohort sampled during active COVID-19. This CDR3 reads CASSPGGSQTQYF. CDR3 bases: TGTGCCAGCAGCCCCGGGGGTTCGCAGACGCAGTATTTT.